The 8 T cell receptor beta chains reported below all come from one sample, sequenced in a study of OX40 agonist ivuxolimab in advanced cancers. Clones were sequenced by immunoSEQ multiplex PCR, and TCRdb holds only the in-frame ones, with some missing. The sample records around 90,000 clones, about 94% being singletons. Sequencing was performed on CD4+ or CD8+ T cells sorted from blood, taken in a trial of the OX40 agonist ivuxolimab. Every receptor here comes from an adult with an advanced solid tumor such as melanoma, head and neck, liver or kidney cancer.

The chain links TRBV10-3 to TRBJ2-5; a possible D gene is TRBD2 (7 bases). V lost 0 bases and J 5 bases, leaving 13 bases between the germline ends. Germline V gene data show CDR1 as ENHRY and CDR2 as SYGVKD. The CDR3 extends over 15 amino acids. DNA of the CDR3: TGTGCCATCAGTGAGTCTTTCGGGGGGCAGGAGACCCAGTACTTC. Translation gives CAISESFGGQETQYF.

The CDR3 region is CASSPGIAYEQYF. The CDR3 DNA reads as TGTGCCAGCTCACCAGGGATTGCCTACGAGCAGTACTTC. The chain uses TRBV18 and TRBJ2-7; D not resolved. The CDR3 contains 13 residues. The germline gives CDR1 KGHSH, CDR2 LQKENI. The V gene lost 2 bases and the J gene lost 2 bases, with 7 bases spanning the gap.

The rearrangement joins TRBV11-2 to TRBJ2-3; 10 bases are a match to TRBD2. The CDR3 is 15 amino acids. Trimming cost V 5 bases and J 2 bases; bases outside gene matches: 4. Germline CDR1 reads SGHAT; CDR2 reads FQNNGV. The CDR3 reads CASSRTSGSTDTQYF. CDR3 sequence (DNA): TGTGCCAGCAGCCGGACTAGCGGTTCCACAGATACGCAGTATTTT.

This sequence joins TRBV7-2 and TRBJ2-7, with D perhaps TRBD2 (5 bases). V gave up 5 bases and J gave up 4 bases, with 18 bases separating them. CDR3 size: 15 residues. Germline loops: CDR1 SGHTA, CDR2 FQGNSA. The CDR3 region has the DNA TGTGCCAGCAGCCGGACCCAGGCTAGCAGTTACGAGCAGTACTTC. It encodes CASSRTQASSYEQYF.

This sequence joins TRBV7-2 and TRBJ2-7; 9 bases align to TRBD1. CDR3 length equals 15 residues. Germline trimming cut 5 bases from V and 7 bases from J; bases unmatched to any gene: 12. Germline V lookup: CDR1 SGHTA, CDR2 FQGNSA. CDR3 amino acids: CASSLTGTGFGEQYF. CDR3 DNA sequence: TGTGCCAGCAGCCTAACCGGGACAGGGTTTGGAGAGCAGTACTTC.

The CDR3 loop reads CAWSMGQETQYF. For the CDR3, the DNA is TGTGCCTGGAGTATGGGGCAAGAGACCCAGTACTTC. This sequence joins TRBV30 and TRBJ2-5; D not resolved. Per germline, CDR1 GTSNPN and CDR2 SVGIG (reference sequence). Between the trimmed V and J ends, which lost 2 bases and 2 bases, there was a span of 6 bases. There are 12 residues in the CDR3.

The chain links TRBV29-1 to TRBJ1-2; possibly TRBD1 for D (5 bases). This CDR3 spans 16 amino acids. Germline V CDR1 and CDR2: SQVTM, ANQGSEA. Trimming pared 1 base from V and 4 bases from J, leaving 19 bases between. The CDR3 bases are TGCAGCGTTGAAGGACCCGGGACGGCCGGGCCCTATGGCTACACCTTC. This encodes CSVEGPGTAGPYGYTF.

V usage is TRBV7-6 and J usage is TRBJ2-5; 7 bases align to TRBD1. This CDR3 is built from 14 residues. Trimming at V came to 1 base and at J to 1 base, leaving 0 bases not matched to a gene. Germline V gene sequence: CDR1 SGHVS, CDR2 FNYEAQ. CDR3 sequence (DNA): TGTGCCAGCAGCTTAGGACAGGGCCAAGAGACCCAGTACTTC. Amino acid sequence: CASSLGQGQETQYF.